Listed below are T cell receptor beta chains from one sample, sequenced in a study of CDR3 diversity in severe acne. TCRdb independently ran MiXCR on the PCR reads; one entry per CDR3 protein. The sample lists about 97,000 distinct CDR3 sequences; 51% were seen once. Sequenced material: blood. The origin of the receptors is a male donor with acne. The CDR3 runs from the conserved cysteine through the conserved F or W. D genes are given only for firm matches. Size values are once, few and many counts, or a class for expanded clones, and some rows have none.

DNA: TGTGCCAGCAAAACAGGGGGCATAGGCTACACCTTC
CDR3: CASKTGGIGYTF
J: TRBJ1-2
V: TRBV12-3/TRBV12-4
size: -
D: TRBD1

DNA: TGTGCCAGCAGCCCCACCCGGAGCACTGAAGCTTTCTTT
CDR3: CASSPTRSTEAFF
J: TRBJ1-1
V: TRBV4-2
size: few
D: -

DNA: TGCAGTGCTGCCGGGAGGGTAGCGGGAGGTGGAGAGACCCAGTACTTC
CDR3: CSAAGRVAGGGETQYF
J: TRBJ2-5
V: TRBV20-1
size: -
D: TRBD2

DNA: TGTGCTAGCAGCTTAGACCCGGCGAGACAAGAGACCCAGTACTTC
CDR3: CASSLDPARQETQYF
J: TRBJ2-5
V: TRBV7-7
size: many
D: -

DNA: TGTGCCAGCAGCTCAGGGGGGGGGGGGTACAATGAGCAGTTCTTC
CDR3: CASSSGGGGYNEQFF
J: TRBJ2-1
V: TRBV5-6
size: few
D: -

DNA: TGTGCCACCAGTGACCGGGAGCCGAACACTGAAGCTTTCTTT
CDR3: CATSDREPNTEAFF
J: TRBJ1-1
V: TRBV24-1
size: -
D: -

DNA: TGCAGTGCTAGTCGGGCCGGCGCGAACATTCAGTACTTC
CDR3: CSASRAGANIQYF
J: TRBJ2-4
V: TRBV20-1
size: -
D: -

DNA: TGTGCCAGCAGCGGAACACAGATTTCCCGTGGCTACACCTTC
CDR3: CASSGTQISRGYTF
J: TRBJ1-2
V: TRBV9
size: many
D: -

DNA: TGTGCCAGCAGTTTAAGGGGGAGACAAGATACGCAGTATTTT
CDR3: CASSLRGRQDTQYF
J: TRBJ2-3
V: TRBV12-3/TRBV12-4
size: many
D: -

DNA: TGTGCCAGCGCGCGGGCTGGGGCCAACATCCTGACTTTC
CDR3: CASARAGANILTF
J: TRBJ2-6
V: TRBV6-1
size: -
D: -

DNA: TGCGCCACCAGGGGACAGTCGAACACCGGGGAGCTGTTTTTT
CDR3: CATRGQSNTGELFF
J: TRBJ2-2
V: TRBV5-1
size: many
D: TRBD1

DNA: TGTGCTAGTGGTTTCGACTGGGACTATGGCTACACCTTC
CDR3: CASGFDWDYGYTF
J: TRBJ1-2
V: TRBV12-5
size: -
D: -

DNA: TGCAGTGCTAGGGGTTTTCAGGGGGCTAATGAAAAACTGTTTTTT
CDR3: CSARGFQGANEKLFF
J: TRBJ1-4
V: TRBV20-1
size: -
D: TRBD1

DNA: TGCGCCAGCAGCCAGACAGGGTTGGGCGCCTACGAGCAGTACTTC
CDR3: CASSQTGLGAYEQYF
J: TRBJ2-7
V: TRBV5-1
size: -
D: TRBD1

DNA: TGTGCCAGCAGCCCAGGGTGGGGCACAGATACGCAGTATTTT
CDR3: CASSPGWGTDTQYF
J: TRBJ2-3
V: TRBV9
size: -
D: -

DNA: TGTGCCACCAGTGATTCCGGGACAGGGGACTACGAGCAGTACTTC
CDR3: CATSDSGTGDYEQYF
J: TRBJ2-7
V: TRBV24-1
size: -
D: TRBD1

DNA: TGTGCCAGCTCACCACGACAGACCCAAGGCTACGAGCAGTACTTC
CDR3: CASSPRQTQGYEQYF
J: TRBJ2-7
V: TRBV18
size: -
D: -

DNA: TGTGCCAGCCGTTCGGGGGGACCTGGGGCCAACGTCCTGACTTTC
CDR3: CASRSGGPGANVLTF
J: TRBJ2-6
V: TRBV10-3
size: -
D: TRBD2

DNA: TGCAGTGCAAGTAGCGGGAGGGCCCTCTACGAGCAGTACTTC
CDR3: CSASSGRALYEQYF
J: TRBJ2-7
V: TRBV20-1
size: -
D: TRBD2

DNA: TGTGTCATCAGTTTAGGGGTTAACTATGGCTACACCTTC
CDR3: CVISLGVNYGYTF
J: TRBJ1-2
V: TRBV28
size: -
D: -

DNA: TGTGCCAGCAGCTTAGTTCAGAACTCTGGGGCCAACGTCCTGACTTTC
CDR3: CASSLVQNSGANVLTF
J: TRBJ2-6
V: TRBV7-9
size: -
D: -

DNA: TGCGCCAGCAGCCAACAACCTTCTAGCGGGAGTTACAATGAGCAGTTCTTC
CDR3: CASSQQPSSGSYNEQFF
J: TRBJ2-1
V: TRBV4-3
size: many
D: TRBD2

DNA: TGTGCCAGCAGTGACCTAAGAGCGGGAGGGCAAGAGACCCAGTACTTC
CDR3: CASSDLRAGGQETQYF
J: TRBJ2-5
V: TRBV25-1
size: -
D: TRBD2

DNA: TGCAGCGTCCTTCCTGGGGACAGGGGGCTGCGTGGCTACACCTTC
CDR3: CSVLPGDRGLRGYTF
J: TRBJ1-2
V: TRBV29-1
size: many
D: TRBD1

DNA: TGTGCCAGCAGTCTACCTTCTCAGGGGATCAACGAGCAGTACTTC
CDR3: CASSLPSQGINEQYF
J: TRBJ2-7
V: TRBV2
size: many
D: -

DNA: TGTGCCAGTAGTGGGGACGCGAGCTCCTACGAGCAGTACTTC
CDR3: CASSGDASSYEQYF
J: TRBJ2-7
V: TRBV7-8
size: -
D: -

DNA: TGTGCCAGCAGCCGCAGGGTTTTTGATGAAAAACTGTTTTTT
CDR3: CASSRRVFDEKLFF
J: TRBJ1-4
V: TRBV4-1
size: -
D: -

DNA: TGTGCCAGCAGCCAAGCCGGGACAGTCGGCTATGGCTACACCTTC
CDR3: CASSQAGTVGYGYTF
J: TRBJ1-2
V: TRBV14
size: -
D: TRBD1

DNA: TGTGCCACCAGTGATTTGTGGGGTTACGAGCAGTACTTC
CDR3: CATSDLWGYEQYF
J: TRBJ2-7
V: TRBV24-1
size: many
D: -

DNA: TGTGCCAGCAGCTTAGCCGGGCTAGACTCCTACGAGCAGTACTTC
CDR3: CASSLAGLDSYEQYF
J: TRBJ2-7
V: TRBV7-9
size: -
D: -

DNA: TGTGCCAGCAGCTCAGAGGGGGCGGGAGTCGGGGAGACCCAGTACTTC
CDR3: CASSSEGAGVGETQYF
J: TRBJ2-5
V: TRBV9
size: many
D: -

DNA: TGTGCCAGCAGCGTAGGAGGGGGCAATCAGCCCCAGCATTTT
CDR3: CASSVGGGNQPQHF
J: TRBJ1-5
V: TRBV9
size: -
D: -

DNA: TGTGCCAGCAGCCTCGGACTAGCGGAGACAGATACGCAGTATTTT
CDR3: CASSLGLAETDTQYF
J: TRBJ2-3
V: TRBV4-2
size: few
D: TRBD2

DNA: TGTGCCAGCAGCTTCCGAGGGGGCCGGACAGGACCATACAATGAGCAGTTCTTC
CDR3: CASSFRGGRTGPYNEQFF
J: TRBJ2-1
V: TRBV5-6
size: -
D: TRBD1

DNA: TGCAGCGTTCCCCGACTAGCGGGAGGGCCTTTCCCCTACGAGCAGTACTTC
CDR3: CSVPRLAGGPFPYEQYF
J: TRBJ2-7
V: TRBV29-1
size: -
D: TRBD2

DNA: TGTGCCAGCAGTGCCCTCTTCAGCACTGAAGCTTTCTTT
CDR3: CASSALFSTEAFF
J: TRBJ1-1
V: TRBV25-1
size: -
D: -

DNA: TGTGCCAGCAGTTACGGGGAAGGGAGGAGGTATGGCTACACCTTC
CDR3: CASSYGEGRRYGYTF
J: TRBJ1-2
V: TRBV6-8
size: many
D: -

DNA: TGCGCCAGCAGCCAAACCGGGGGGTCAGTGAATCAGCCCCAGCATTTT
CDR3: CASSQTGGSVNQPQHF
J: TRBJ1-5
V: TRBV5-1
size: many
D: -

DNA: TGTGCCAGCAGCCCAAACGGGAGGTGGGGCACAGATACGCAGTATTTT
CDR3: CASSPNGRWGTDTQYF
J: TRBJ2-3
V: TRBV14
size: many
D: TRBD2

DNA: TGCAGTGCTAGAGGGGCTAGCGGATCCGGAAACACCATATATTTT
CDR3: CSARGASGSGNTIYF
J: TRBJ1-3
V: TRBV20-1
size: once
D: -

DNA: TGTGCCAGCAGCGAGGACGGATACAATGAGCAGTTCTTC
CDR3: CASSEDGYNEQFF
J: TRBJ2-1
V: TRBV7-9
size: -
D: -

DNA: TGTGCCAGCCGGAGCTCCTACAATGAGCAGTTCTTC
CDR3: CASRSSYNEQFF
J: TRBJ2-1
V: TRBV12-3/TRBV12-4
size: many
D: -

DNA: TGCAGTGCTAGAAAGTTGGGCGGGAGGGCGGATACGCAGTATTTT
CDR3: CSARKLGGRADTQYF
J: TRBJ2-3
V: TRBV20-1
size: medium-sized
D: TRBD2

DNA: TGTGCCAGTAAGGATGTAGAGGGAGGGCATGGAGAGACCCAGTACTTC
CDR3: CASKDVEGGHGETQYF
J: TRBJ2-5
V: TRBV19
size: -
D: TRBD2

DNA: TGCAGTGCTAGAGTGGACCGTTATCAGCCCCAGCATTTT
CDR3: CSARVDRYQPQHF
J: TRBJ1-5
V: TRBV20-1
size: -
D: -

DNA: TGCGCCAGCAGCCCAGGGACCTCCAAGGGAGATACGCAGTATTTT
CDR3: CASSPGTSKGDTQYF
J: TRBJ2-3
V: TRBV5-1
size: -
D: -

DNA: TGCGCCCGCAGCTGGGACAGGGGGAGCATCAGAGATACACAGTATTTT
CDR3: CARSWDRGSIRDTQYF
J: TRBJ2-3
V: TRBV7-4
size: few
D: TRBD1

DNA: TGCGCCAGCAAACAGGGGGCTAGCGGGAGAAAAGAGACCCAGTACTTC
CDR3: CASKQGASGRKETQYF
J: TRBJ2-5
V: TRBV4-3
size: -
D: -

DNA: TGTGCCACCAGCAGAGCCGATTCGCCCCAGCATTTT
CDR3: CATSRADSPQHF
J: TRBJ1-5
V: TRBV15
size: -
D: -

DNA: TGTGCCAGCAGTGAATATGGGGTAATTATTCAGCCCCAGCATTTT
CDR3: CASSEYGVIIQPQHF
J: TRBJ1-5
V: TRBV25-1
size: -
D: -

DNA: TGTGCCAGCAGCTTAGAAGGTCAGCCCCAGCATTTT
CDR3: CASSLEGQPQHF
J: TRBJ1-5
V: TRBV11-2
size: -
D: -

DNA: TGCAGTGCTAGAGATCTTCAGAGGAGTTCGCGGCAGGTTATCTACAATGAGCAGTTCTTC
CDR3: CSARDLQRSSRQVIYNEQFF
J: TRBJ2-1
V: TRBV20-1
size: many
D: -

DNA: TGTGCCAGCATCTCGGGACAGTTTGGAAACACCATATATTTT
CDR3: CASISGQFGNTIYF
J: TRBJ1-3
V: TRBV6-5
size: few
D: TRBD1

DNA: TGTGCCAGCAGCTTAATCTATGAGACCCAGTACTTC
CDR3: CASSLIYETQYF
J: TRBJ2-5
V: TRBV7-8
size: -
D: -

DNA: TGTGCCAGTAGTATAGACGGATACAATGAGCAGTTCTTC
CDR3: CASSIDGYNEQFF
J: TRBJ2-1
V: TRBV19
size: once
D: -